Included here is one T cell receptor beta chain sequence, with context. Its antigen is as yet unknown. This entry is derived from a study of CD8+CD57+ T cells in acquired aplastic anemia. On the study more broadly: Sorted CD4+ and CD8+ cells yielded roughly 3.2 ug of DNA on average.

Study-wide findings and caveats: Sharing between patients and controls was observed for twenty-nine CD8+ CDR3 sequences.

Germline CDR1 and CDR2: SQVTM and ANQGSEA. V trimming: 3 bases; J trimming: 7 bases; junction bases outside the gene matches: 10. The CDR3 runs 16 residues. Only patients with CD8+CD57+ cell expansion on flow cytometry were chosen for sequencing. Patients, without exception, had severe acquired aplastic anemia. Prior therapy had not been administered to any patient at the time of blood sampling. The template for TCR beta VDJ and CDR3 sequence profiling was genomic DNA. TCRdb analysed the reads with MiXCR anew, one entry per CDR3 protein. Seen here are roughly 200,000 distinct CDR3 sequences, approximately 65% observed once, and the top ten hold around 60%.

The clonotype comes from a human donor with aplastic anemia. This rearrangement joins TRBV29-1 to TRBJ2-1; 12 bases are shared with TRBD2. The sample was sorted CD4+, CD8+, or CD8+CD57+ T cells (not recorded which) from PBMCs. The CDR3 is CSVDGRLAGGTNEQFF. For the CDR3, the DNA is TGCAGCGTTGACGGTCGGCTAGCGGGGGGGACTAATGAGCAGTTCTTC.